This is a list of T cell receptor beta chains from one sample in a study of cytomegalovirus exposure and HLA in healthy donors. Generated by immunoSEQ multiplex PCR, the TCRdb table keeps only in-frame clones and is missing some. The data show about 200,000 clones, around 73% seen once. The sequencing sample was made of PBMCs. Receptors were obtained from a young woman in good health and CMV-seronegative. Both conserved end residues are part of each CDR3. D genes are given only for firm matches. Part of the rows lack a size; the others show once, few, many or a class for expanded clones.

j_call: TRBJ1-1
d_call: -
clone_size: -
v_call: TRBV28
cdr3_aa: CASRATAYTEAFF
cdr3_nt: TGTGCCAGCAGAGCCACAGCCTACACTGAAGCTTTCTTT

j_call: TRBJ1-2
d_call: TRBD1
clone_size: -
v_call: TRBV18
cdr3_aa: CASSPGTGIDYGYTF
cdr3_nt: TGTGCCAGCTCACCGGGGACAGGGATTGACTATGGCTACACCTTC

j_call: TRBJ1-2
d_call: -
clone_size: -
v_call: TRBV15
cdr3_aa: CATRTELFYGYTF
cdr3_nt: TGTGCCACCAGGACAGAACTTTTCTATGGCTACACCTTC

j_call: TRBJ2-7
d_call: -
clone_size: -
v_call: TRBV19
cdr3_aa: CASSIAPGETYEQYF
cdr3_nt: TGTGCCAGTAGTATAGCGCCAGGGGAAACGTACGAGCAGTACTTC

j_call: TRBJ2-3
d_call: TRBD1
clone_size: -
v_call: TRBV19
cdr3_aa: CASTETGGTDTQYF
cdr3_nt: TGTGCCAGTACAGAGACAGGGGGCACAGATACGCAGTATTTT

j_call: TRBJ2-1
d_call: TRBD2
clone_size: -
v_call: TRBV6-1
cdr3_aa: CASSALAGAYNEQFF
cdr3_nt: TGTGCCAGCAGTGCCTTAGCGGGCGCGTACAATGAGCAGTTCTTC

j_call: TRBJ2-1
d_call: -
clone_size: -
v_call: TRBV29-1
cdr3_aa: CSVSSRGLSSYNEQFF
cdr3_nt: TGCAGCGTTTCATCCCGGGGTCTCAGCTCCTACAATGAGCAGTTCTTC

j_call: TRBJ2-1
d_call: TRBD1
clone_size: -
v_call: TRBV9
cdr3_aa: CASSPPGGSYNEQFF
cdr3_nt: TGTGCCAGCAGCCCCCCAGGGGGCTCCTACAATGAGCAGTTCTTC

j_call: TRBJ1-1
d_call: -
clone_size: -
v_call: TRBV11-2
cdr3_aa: CASSLAGQLNTEAFF
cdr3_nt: TGTGCCAGCAGCTTGGCTGGACAGCTAAACACTGAAGCTTTCTTT

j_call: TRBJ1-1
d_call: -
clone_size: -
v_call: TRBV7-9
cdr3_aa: CASSLVSSPNTGTEAFF
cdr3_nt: TGTGCCAGCAGCTTAGTAAGTTCCCCTAATACGGGCACTGAAGCTTTCTTT

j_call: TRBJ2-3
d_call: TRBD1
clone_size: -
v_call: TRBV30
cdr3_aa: CAWSVQGADTQYF
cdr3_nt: TGTGCCTGGAGTGTACAGGGGGCGGATACGCAGTATTTT

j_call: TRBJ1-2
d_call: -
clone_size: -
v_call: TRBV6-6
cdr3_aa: CASSSRTEARGYTF
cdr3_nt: TGTGCCAGCAGTTCTAGAACGGAGGCTAGGGGCTACACCTTC

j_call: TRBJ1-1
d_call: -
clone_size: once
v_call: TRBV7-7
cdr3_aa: CASSLIPSDTEAFF
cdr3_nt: TGTGCCAGCAGCTTAATCCCTAGTGACACTGAAGCTTTCTTT

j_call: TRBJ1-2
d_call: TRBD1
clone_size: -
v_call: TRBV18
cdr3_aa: CASSPTGVNGYTF
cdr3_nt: TGTGCCAGCTCACCCACAGGGGTGAATGGCTACACCTTC

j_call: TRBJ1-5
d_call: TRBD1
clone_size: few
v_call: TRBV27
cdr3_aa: CASRGQGAQPQHF
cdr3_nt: TGTGCCAGCAGGGGGCAGGGGGCTCAGCCCCAGCATTTT

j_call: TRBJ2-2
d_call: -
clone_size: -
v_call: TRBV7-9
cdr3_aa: CSSSHYSGELFF
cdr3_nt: TGTTCCAGCAGCCACTACTCTGGGGAGCTGTTTTTT

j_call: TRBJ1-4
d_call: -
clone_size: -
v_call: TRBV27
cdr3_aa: CASSWSGGGNEKLFF
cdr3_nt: TGTGCCAGCAGTTGGTCGGGCGGAGGTAATGAAAAACTGTTTTTT

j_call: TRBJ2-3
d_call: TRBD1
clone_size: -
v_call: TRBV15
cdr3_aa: CATSTRQGADTQYF
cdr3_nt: TGTGCCACCAGCACGCGACAGGGGGCAGATACGCAGTATTTT

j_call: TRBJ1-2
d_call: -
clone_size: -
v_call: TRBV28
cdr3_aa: CASTKGPTGYYGYTF
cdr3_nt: TGTGCCAGCACCAAAGGCCCTACAGGCTACTATGGCTACACCTTC

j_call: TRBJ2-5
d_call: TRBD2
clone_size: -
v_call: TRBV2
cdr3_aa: CASSKTSGGQETQYF
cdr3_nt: TGTGCCAGCAGTAAGACTAGCGGGGGACAAGAGACCCAGTACTTC